The 20 T cell receptor beta chains reported below all come from one sample, sequenced in a study of blood T cell repertoires in COVID-19. Method: immunoSEQ multiplex PCR; TCRdb's copy keeps in-frame clones and lacks some. Among 130,000 or so clones listed, 75% to 90% were seen once. Sequencing was done on a sample of peripheral blood. These receptors came from a man aged 45-60 years with active or convalescent COVID-19.

This clone has just one count. The chain carries TRBV6-2 or TRBV6-3 and TRBJ1-2; D gene ambiguous. V gave up 5 bases and J gave up 8 bases, with 12 bases separating them. Germline V gives CDR1 MNHEY, CDR2 SVGEGT. The CDR3 spans 12 residues. The chain's CDR3 is CASSASTWGYTF. The CDR3 DNA sequence: TGTGCCAGCAGTGCGTCGACTTGGGGCTACACCTTC.

This chain uses TRBV7-2 with TRBJ1-2, with 10 positions matching TRBD1. There are 16 residues in the CDR3. The J segment lost 0 bases and the V segment lost 5 bases, leaving 6 bases of the junction unmatched. Germline V CDR1 and CDR2: SGHTA, FQGNSA. The CDR3 nucleotides are TGTGCCAGCAGCCGTCCGGGACAGGGGACTAACTATGGCTACACCTTC. It codes for CASSRPGQGTNYGYTF.

This chain uses TRBV27 with TRBJ1-2, with 9 bases that match TRBD1. Trimming took 5 bases from V and 6 from J; bases not matched to a gene: 1. The CDR3 sequence is 12 residues long. The germline CDR1 and CDR2 sequences are MNHEY and SMNVEV (reference sequence). CDR3 in DNA: TGTGCCAGCAGTAGGACAGGGGATGGCTACACCTTC. As protein: CASSRTGDGYTF.

The V and J genes are TRBV19 and TRBJ2-3, with 7 positions matching TRBD2. The germline gives CDR1 LNHDA, CDR2 SQIVND (reference sequence). This CDR3 is built from 17 residues. The V segment lost 3 bases and the J segment 0 bases; nucleotides outside the gene matches: 9. The CDR3 here is CASSMGRGAGSTDTQYF. For the CDR3, the DNA is TGTGCCAGTAGTATGGGCCGAGGAGCGGGGAGCACAGATACGCAGTATTTT. Looking up the rest from reference TRBV19 and TRBJ2-3 gives the full variable domain: DGGITQSPKYLFRKEGQNVTLSCEQNLNHDAMYWYRQDPGQGLRLIYYSQIVNDFQKGDIAEGYSVSREKKESFPLTVTSAQKNPTAFYLCASSMGRGAGSTDTQYFGPGTRLTVL.

The chain carries TRBV5-1 and TRBJ1-4; D not resolved. The CDR3 totals 14 residues. Looked up from germline, CDR1 is SGHRS and CDR2 is YFSETQ. The ends were cut back, 1 base at V and 5 bases at J, with 9 bases in the middle. CDR3 protein: CASSLNQRNEKLFF. The CDR3 DNA reads as TGCGCCAGCAGCTTGAACCAGCGGAATGAAAAACTGTTTTTT.

The chain couples TRBV7-2 to TRBJ1-4; TRBD1 aligns across 8 bases. Germline CDR1 and CDR2: SGHTA and FQGNSA. V gave up 5 bases and J gave up 4 bases; unmatched junction bases: 6. The CDR3 covers 15 residues. This CDR3 reads CASSRDRGLNEKLFF. CDR3 nucleotide sequence: TGTGCCAGCAGCAGAGACAGGGGCCTTAATGAAAAACTGTTTTTT.

This sequence joins TRBV7-8 and TRBJ1-1; 7 bases fit TRBD1. The CDR3 is 15 residues long. V gave up 5 bases and J gave up 2 bases; unmatched junction bases: 8. Per the germline V gene, CDR1 is SGHVS and CDR2 is FQNEAQ. The CDR3: CASSRRGTDNTEAFF. CDR3 coding DNA: TGTGCCAGCAGCCGAAGAGGGACAGATAACACTGAAGCTTTCTTT.

The rearrangement links TRBV30 to TRBJ1-1; D possibly corresponds to TRBD1 (6 bases). V was shortened by 2 bases and J by 1 base, with 8 bases between the two germline ends. CDR1 and CDR2 (germline): GTSNPN, SVGIG (reference sequence). The CDR3 spans 13 residues. In nucleotides, the CDR3 is TGTGCCTGGAGTCCGGACAGGAACACTGAAGCTTTCTTT. This encodes CAWSPDRNTEAFF.

The chain combines TRBV6-1 with TRBJ1-1, with D possibly TRBD1 on 6 matching bases. The germline V gene has CDR1 MNHNS and CDR2 SASEGT. The CDR3 is 15 residues long. V was pared by 5 bases and J by 1 base, with 14 bases between. The CDR3 DNA sequence: TGTGCCAGCAGTAAACCCACAGGGACGAACACTGAAGCTTTCTTT. This translates into CASSKPTGTNTEAFF.

This chain connects TRBV19 to TRBJ1-1; 9 bases line up with TRBD1. CDR1 is LNHDA, CDR2 SQIVND, per germline (reference sequence). V shed 4 bases, J shed 5 bases, and the junction held 5 bases outside the gene matches. CDR3 size: 14 residues. The CDR3 here is CASSTQGARTEAFF. CDR3 nucleotides: TGTGCCAGTAGTACACAGGGGGCTCGAACTGAAGCTTTCTTT.

The rearrangement links TRBV7-9 to TRBJ1-5; a weak D match, TRBD1 (6 bases). This CDR3 has 17 residues. Germline V gives CDR1 SEHNR, CDR2 FQNEAQ (reference sequence). The germline V and J ends were trimmed by 0 bases and 4 bases, with 16 bases remaining between them. The CDR3 loop is CASSLALRGSNNQPQHF. CDR3 DNA: TGTGCCAGCAGCTTAGCGCTCAGGGGAAGCAATAATCAGCCCCAGCATTTT. Using reference TRBV7-9 and TRBJ1-5 for the parts outside the CDR3, the full variable domain is DTGVSQNPRHKITKRGQNVTFRCDPISEHNRLYWYRQTLGQGPEFLTYFQNEAQLEKSRLLSDRFSAERPKGSFSTLEIQRTEQGDSAMYLCASSLALRGSNNQPQHFGDGTRLSIL.

The V gene is TRBV29-1, the J gene TRBJ1-1; the D gene is possibly TRBD1 (5 bases). This CDR3 is 13 amino acids long. The germline V gene encodes CDR1 SQVTM and CDR2 ANQGSEA. The ends were cut back, 4 bases at V and 3 bases at J, with 12 bases in the middle. CDR3 DNA: TGCAGCGTTGCTGAACCCAGGGACACTGAAGCTTTCTTT. Translating gives CSVAEPRDTEAFF. Together with reference TRBV29-1 and TRBJ1-1, the CDR3 gives the full variable domain: SAVISQKPSRDICQRGTSLTIQCQVDSQVTMMFWYRQQPGQSLTLIATANQGSEATYESGFVIDKFPISRPNLTFSTLTVSNMSPEDSSIYLCSVAEPRDTEAFFGQGTRLTVV.

The chain uses TRBV5-1 and TRBJ1-1, with 8 bases lining up with TRBD1. The CDR3 runs to 15 residues. Germline V gene data show CDR1 as SGHRS and CDR2 as YFSETQ. V was pared by 2 bases and J by 4 bases, with 7 bases of the junction left unmatched. The CDR3 coding sequence is TGCGCCAGCAGCTTTTCCCAGGGGGCAGGCACTGAAGCTTTCTTT. Translated, it gives CASSFSQGAGTEAFF.

V and J are TRBV30 and TRBJ2-1, with 7 bases matching TRBD1. The CDR3 totals 14 residues. Germline CDR1 GTSNPN, CDR2 SVGIG (reference sequence). V was pared by 1 base and J by 2 bases, with 2 bases of the junction left unmatched. The CDR3 here is CAWSDRGTYNEQFF. The CDR3 DNA reads as TGTGCCTGGAGTGACAGGGGCACCTACAATGAGCAGTTCTTC. Filled out from reference TRBV30 and TRBJ2-1, the complete variable domain reads SQTIHQWPATLVQPVGSPLSLECTVEGTSNPNLYWYRQAAGRGLQLLFYSVGIGQISSEVPQNLSASRPQDRQFILSSKKLLLSDSGFYLCAWSDRGTYNEQFFGPGTRLTVL.

The V and J genes are TRBV28 and TRBJ2-6; TRBD1 aligns across 9 bases. Trimming cost V 3 bases and J 0 bases; bases outside gene matches: 15. Germline V lookup: CDR1 MDHEN, CDR2 SYDVKM. This CDR3 is built from 21 residues. The CDR3 DNA reads TGTGCCAGCAGTTTCTTCGGACAGGGGAGGTCAGGGAGCTCTGGGGCCAACGTCCTGACTTTC. Translated: CASSFFGQGRSGSSGANVLTF. Complete variable domain (other parts from reference TRBV28 and TRBJ2-6): DVKVTQSSRYLVKRTGEKVFLECVQDMDHENMFWYRQDPGLGLRLIYFSYDVKMKEKGDIPEGYSVSREKKERFSLILESASTNQTSMYLCASSFFGQGRSGSSGANVLTFGAGSRLTVL.

The chain uses TRBV30 and TRBJ1-6; D gene unclear. Germline CDR1 is GTSNPN and CDR2 is SVGIG (reference sequence). V was cut by 0 bases and J by 0 bases, with 9 bases left in between. The CDR3 consists of 16 residues. CDR3 DNA sequence: TGTGCCTGGAGTGTCGAGAGGAGCTCCTATAATTCACCCCTCCACTTT. It yields the protein CAWSVERSSYNSPLHF.

This chain links TRBV11-3 with TRBJ2-1; 7 bases agree with TRBD2. The V segment lost 5 bases and the J segment 1 base; nucleotides outside the gene matches: 2. This CDR3 is 14 amino acids long. Per germline, CDR1 SGHNT and CDR2 YENEEA. This CDR3 is CASSAGGSYNEQFF. CDR3 coding DNA: TGTGCCAGCAGCGCCGGGGGGTCCTACAATGAGCAGTTCTTC.

The genes are TRBV2 and TRBJ1-4; D is possibly TRBD1 (5 bases). Germline assignment: CDR1 SNHLY and CDR2 FYNNEI. The CDR3 runs to 15 residues. Deletions cut 6 bases from V and 2 bases from J, with 13 bases between. The CDR3 spells CASSKPGGTNEKLFF. CDR3 sequence (DNA): TGTGCCAGCAGCAAACCGGGGGGGACTAATGAAAAACTGTTTTTT.

V gene TRBV5-5 combines with J gene TRBJ1-6; 7 bases map to TRBD1. Germline assignment: CDR1 SGHKS and CDR2 YYEKEE (reference sequence). After removal of 4 bases from V and 6 bases from J, the junction contained 4 bases not matched to a gene. The CDR3 consists of 14 residues. The DNA for the CDR3 is TGTGCCAGCAGCCGCAACAGGGGTAATTCACCCCTCCACTTT. It is translated as CASSRNRGNSPLHF.

The chain joins TRBV6-1 to TRBJ1-5, with D possibly matching TRBD1 (5 bases). In germline, CDR1 is MNHNS, CDR2 SASEGT. There are 17 residues in the CDR3. V was shortened by 0 bases and J by 0 bases, with 12 bases between the two germline ends. The CDR3 loop reads CASSEALHRISNQPQHF. CDR3 DNA: TGTGCCAGCAGTGAAGCGCTACACAGGATTAGCAATCAGCCCCAGCATTTT.